A single sample gave rise to the 15 T cell receptor beta chains below, sequenced in a study of blood T cells in healthy people across ages. A second PCR, run for roughly 6 to 11 cycles, used a sample-barcoded 5' primer plus a J-beta primer mix. From the 5' RACE reads, TCRdb called clonotypes with MiXCR, one entry per CDR3 protein. The data hold 550,000 to 750,000 distinct CDR3 sequences, with approximately 21% observed a single time. The sequenced sample was blood. Every receptor here comes from a man between 70 and 80 years old in good health.

The V and J genes are TRBV20-1 and TRBJ2-7; TRBD2 is a possible D gene (7 bases). Germline loops: CDR1 DFQATT, CDR2 SNEGSKA (reference sequence). There are 15 residues in the CDR3. Trimming cost V 0 bases and J 1 base, with 13 bases left between them. The CDR3 DNA reads as TGCAGTGCTAGAGATCAGAGGGGGGGATCCTACGAGCAGTACTTC. Residues: CSARDQRGGSYEQYF.

This clonotype was found a few times. The chain joins TRBV6-2 or TRBV6-3 to TRBJ1-1, with 7 bases aligning to TRBD1. There are 13 residues in the CDR3. CDR1 and CDR2 (germline): MNHEY, SVGEGT. The V gene end was trimmed by 6 bases and the J gene end by 4 bases; junction bases not matched to a gene: 5. CDR3: CASSEYRGTEAFF. For the CDR3, the DNA is TGTGCCAGCAGCGAATACAGGGGCACTGAAGCTTTCTTT.

This clonotype was found many times. V gene TRBV7-2 combines with J gene TRBJ2-5, with a tentative D call TRBD2 (6 bases). The ends were cut back, 1 base at V and 1 base at J, with 7 bases in the middle. The CDR3 has 14 residues. Germline CDR1 and CDR2: SGHTA and FQGNSA. CDR3 region: CASSLDGGQETQYF. The CDR3 nucleotides are TGTGCCAGCAGCTTAGACGGGGGCCAAGAGACCCAGTACTTC.

This clonotype showed up just a few times. The J gene is TRBJ2-7, the V gene TRBV28; D might be TRBD1 or TRBD2, each matching 5 bases. V was pared by 5 bases and J by 1 base, with 18 bases between. The CDR3 is made up of 16 amino acids. The germline CDR1 and CDR2 sequences are MDHEN and SYDVKM. The CDR3, as DNA: TGTGCCAGCAGTGACCAGCCGGGGACGAGGTCCTACGAGCAGTACTTC. Translated, it gives CASSDQPGTRSYEQYF. Using reference TRBV28 and TRBJ2-7 for the parts outside the CDR3, the full variable domain is DVKVTQSSRYLVKRTGEKVFLECVQDMDHENMFWYRQDPGLGLRLIYFSYDVKMKEKGDIPEGYSVSREKKERFSLILESASTNQTSMYLCASSDQPGTRSYEQYFGPGTRLTVT.

V usage is TRBV6-6 and J usage is TRBJ2-5, with 9 nucleotides matching TRBD1. The assigned J gene may be wrong: the sequence end matches TRBJ2-7 better. The length of the CDR3 is 12 residues. Germline CDR1 MNHNY, CDR2 SVGAGI (reference sequence). The CDR3 nucleotides are TGTGCCAGCTCGACAGGGGGGAGCGAGCAGTACTTC. Its translation is CASSTGGSEQYF.

The V and J genes are TRBV7-2 and TRBJ1-3; the match to TRBD1 covers 7 bases. The CDR3 is 15 residues long. Looked up from germline, CDR1 is SGHTA and CDR2 is FQGNSA. The V and J ends lost 2 bases and 1 base, in that order; junction bases with no gene match: 2. CDR3 in amino acids: CASSLKTGSGNTIYF. DNA for the CDR3: TGTGCCAGCAGCTTAAAGACAGGGTCTGGAAACACCATATATTTT.

This clonotype turned up a few times. The rearrangement joins TRBV25-1 to TRBJ1-2; D ambiguous. Germline assignment: CDR1 MGHDK and CDR2 SYGVNS. This CDR3 is 15 amino acids long. V lost 1 base and J lost 4, with 13 bases in between. CDR3 sequence: CASSEFKGGPYGYTF. Written as DNA, the CDR3 is TGTGCCAGCAGTGAATTTAAGGGTGGACCCTATGGCTACACCTTC.

The V gene is TRBV15, the J gene TRBJ1-3; no clear D. The CDR3 extends over 14 amino acids. From germline, CDR1 is LNHNV and CDR2 YYDKDF (reference sequence). Trimming removed 0 bases from V and 4 bases from J, with 7 bases in between. Here the CDR3 DNA reads TGTGCCACCAGCAGAGATAATGGAGGAAACACCATATATTTT. Translated: CATSRDNGGNTIYF.

This chain links TRBV7-2 with TRBJ2-3; a possible D gene is TRBD2 (5 bases). This CDR3 comprises 14 residues. V lost 5 bases to trimming and J lost 2 bases, with 11 bases between them. Germline V gene data show CDR1 as SGHTA and CDR2 as FQGNSA. The CDR3 DNA is TGTGCCAGCAGCCCGCGAGCGGACACAGATACGCAGTATTTT. This sequence encodes CASSPRADTDTQYF.

This clonotype turned up a few times. The CDR3 region is CASSQRQGSDTEAFF. The CDR3 DNA sequence: TGCGCCAGCAGCCAACGACAGGGTTCGGACACTGAAGCTTTCTTT. V is TRBV4-1 and J is TRBJ1-1, with 7 bases fitting TRBD1. From germline, CDR1 is MGHRA and CDR2 YSYEKL. J was trimmed by 3 bases and V by 2 bases; bases with no gene match: 6. The CDR3 is 15 residues long.

There are a few counts of this clonotype. J is TRBJ2-1 and V is TRBV3-1; TRBD2 agrees at 12 bases. From germline, CDR1 is LGHDT and CDR2 YNNKEL (reference sequence). After removal of 1 base from V and 2 bases from J, the junction contained 3 bases not matched to a gene. The CDR3 is 17 residues long. The CDR3 sequence: CASSQVRLAGAYNEQFF. The DNA for the CDR3 is TGTGCCAGCAGCCAAGTACGACTAGCGGGGGCCTACAATGAGCAGTTCTTC.

There are a few counts of this clonotype. The V and J genes are TRBV9 and TRBJ2-5; TRBD2 matches at 14 bases. Judging by the DNA end, TRBJ2-1 fits better; the J call may be wrong. This CDR3 has 19 amino acids. Germline CDR1 and CDR2: SGDLS and YYNGEE. The CDR3 loop reads CASSVWGLAGASVYNEQFF. As DNA, the CDR3 is TGTGCCAGCAGCGTATGGGGACTAGCGGGAGCGTCGGTCTACAATGAGCAGTTCTTC.

The V gene is TRBV11-2, the J gene TRBJ2-5, with D tentatively TRBD2 (6 bases). The CDR3 extends over 16 amino acids. CDR1 is SGHAT, CDR2 FQNNGV, per germline. Deletions cut 1 base from V and 3 bases from J, with 15 bases between. CDR3 nucleotides: TGTGCCAGCAGCTTAGTGGCCCTAGCGAGAGAAGAGACCCAGTACTTC. Protein: CASSLVALAREETQYF.

This clonotype was detected a few times. The chain has TRBV21-1 and TRBJ2-5. TRBV21-1 is recorded as a pseudogene. CDR3 length: 11 residues. Here the CDR3 DNA reads TGTGCCAGGAAATCCCAAGAGACCCAGTACTTC. Translated, it gives CARKSQETQYF.

The genes are TRBV11-2 and TRBJ2-3, with D perhaps matching TRBD1 (5 bases). Germline V gene sequence: CDR1 SGHAT, CDR2 FQNNGV. This CDR3 spans 14 amino acids. V lost 3 bases, J lost 0 bases, and 7 bases lay in between. CDR3 loop: CASSFDSSTDTQYF. The CDR3 nucleotides are TGTGCCAGCAGCTTTGACAGCAGCACAGATACGCAGTATTTT.